Listed here are 25 T cell receptor beta chains from one sample, sequenced in a study of blood T cell repertoires in COVID-19. This table comes from immunoSEQ multiplex PCR, and its TCRdb copy is limited to in-frame clones, with some not included. The table shows fewer than 350,000 clones, with around 90% occurring only once. Sequencing used peripheral blood. The receptors come from a woman aged 25 to 39 with COVID-19, enrolled during active disease.

The J gene is TRBJ2-1, the V gene TRBV2; TRBD2 aligns across 7 bases. The trim removed 6 bases at V and 6 bases at J, leaving 11 bases unmatched. This CDR3 region has 15 residues. Germline CDR1 is SNHLY and CDR2 is FYNNEI. The CDR3 protein is CASRRLAGEANEQFF. CDR3 DNA: TGTGCCAGCAGACGACTAGCTGGTGAGGCCAATGAGCAGTTCTTC.

The chain links TRBV9 to TRBJ2-2; maybe TRBD2 (5 bases). The CDR3 loop spans 17 amino acids. Germline V gene data show CDR1 as SGDLS and CDR2 as YYNGEE. The V and J ends lost 0 bases and 2 bases respectively, with 14 bases between them. CDR3 nucleotide sequence: TGTGCCAGCAGCGTAGGGCTTCTAGCTCCCAACACCGGGGAGCTGTTTTTT. Translated, it gives CASSVGLLAPNTGELFF.

A word on this clone: Other nucleotide sequences in the sample specify the same CDR3. This rearrangement joins TRBV5-1 to TRBJ2-3; D unclear. CDR1 and CDR2 from the germline V gene are SGHRS and YFSETQ. This CDR3 spans 13 amino acids. Trimming took 4 bases from V and 1 from J, leaving 7 bases between them. This chain's CDR3 is CASSLEGTDTQYF. CDR3 bases: TGCGCCAGCAGCCTCGAGGGCACAGATACGCAGTATTTT.

The chain joins TRBV10-2 to TRBJ1-3; 9 positions match TRBD1. J was trimmed by 6 bases and V by 8 bases; bases with no gene match: 11. This CDR3 spans 15 amino acids. CDR1 and CDR2 (germline): WSHSY, SAAADI. CDR3 loop: CASSRPDRGINTIYF. In DNA form, the CDR3 reads TGCGCCAGCTCCCGGCCCGACAGGGGGATAAACACCATATATTTT.

This clone was found a few times. This sequence joins TRBV12-3 or TRBV12-4 and TRBJ1-4; D is perhaps TRBD1 (6 bases). With 5 bases removed from V and 8 bases from J, the gap between germline ends came to 12 bases. The CDR3 length is 13 residues. This CDR3 is CASSLKQGEKLFF. For the CDR3, the DNA is TGTGCCAGCAGTCTCAAACAGGGCGAAAAACTGTTTTTT.

The rearrangement joins TRBV19 to TRBJ1-1; D gene uncertain. CDR3 size: 13 residues. From germline, CDR1 is LNHDA and CDR2 SQIVND (reference sequence). The V and J ends lost 5 bases and 4 bases respectively, with 11 bases between them. The CDR3 DNA reads TGTGCCAGTAGTGTTGACCGGAGCACTGAAGCTTTCTTT. Translating gives CASSVDRSTEAFF.

The chain employs TRBV6-5 and TRBJ1-1; no clear D gene. Per the germline V gene, CDR1 is MNHEY and CDR2 is SVGAGI. Trimming took off 5 bases at V and 0 bases at J, with 10 bases between the two ends. This CDR3 has 14 amino acids. The CDR3 loop reads CASSPGKLNTEAFF. DNA for the CDR3: TGTGCCAGCAGTCCCGGGAAATTGAACACTGAAGCTTTCTTT.

Details on this clone: A read error may produce the germline difference seen at one junction end. The chain is built from TRBV20-1 and TRBJ2-7, with 9 bases lining up with TRBD1. CDR1 and CDR2 (germline): DFQATT, SNEGSKA (reference sequence). The CDR3 length is 9 residues. Written as DNA, the CDR3 is TGCAGTGCTAGGGGGACAGGGTCCTTC. This gives the protein CSARGTGSF.

The CDR3 reads CASSGTRLAGTYEQYF. CDR3 DNA sequence: TGCGCCAGCAGTGGCACCCGACTAGCGGGGACCTACGAGCAGTACTTC. The rearrangement links TRBV10-1 to TRBJ2-7; 11 positions agree with TRBD2. The germline V gene has CDR1 WNHNN and CDR2 SYGVQD (reference sequence). The CDR3 contains 16 residues. V lost 4 bases and J lost 2; bases outside the gene matches: 7.

This clone was observed a handful of times. This rearrangement joins TRBV7-9 to TRBJ2-1; 12 bases fit TRBD2. The CDR3 loop spans 19 amino acids. V shed 0 bases, J shed 4 bases, and the junction held 10 bases outside the gene matches. CDR1 is SEHNR and CDR2 is FQNEAQ in the germline V gene (reference sequence). The CDR3 DNA reads TGTGCCAGCAGCTTAGCAATAGGGGTCGGGACTAGCGGGTACAATGAGCAGTTCTTC. This sequence encodes CASSLAIGVGTSGYNEQFF. Complete variable domain (other parts from reference TRBV7-9 and TRBJ2-1): DTGVSQNPRHKITKRGQNVTFRCDPISEHNRLYWYRQTLGQGPEFLTYFQNEAQLEKSRLLSDRFSAERPKGSFSTLEIQRTEQGDSAMYLCASSLAIGVGTSGYNEQFFGPGTRLTVL.

This clone appeared once. V and J are TRBV6-5 and TRBJ2-7; D is possibly TRBD2 (6 bases). CDR1 and CDR2 (germline): MNHEY, SVGAGI. This CDR3 comprises 14 residues. V was shortened by 7 bases and J by 3 bases, with 16 bases between the two germline ends. The CDR3 sequence is CASTAAGRIYEQYF. The CDR3 bases are TGTGCCAGCACAGCCGCGGGGAGAATCTACGAGCAGTACTTC.

The chain joins TRBV28 to TRBJ1-5; TRBD1 matches 7 bases. Trimming cost V 3 bases and J 2 bases; bases outside gene matches: 1. The CDR3 is 14 amino acids. Germline values: CDR1 MDHEN, CDR2 SYDVKM. The CDR3 coding sequence is TGTGCCAGCAGTTTGACAGGGCGCAATCAGCCCCAGCATTTT. Its translation is CASSLTGRNQPQHF.

This clone was observed a single time. The rearrangement joins TRBV2 to TRBJ1-6; possible D gene TRBD1, 6 bases. From germline, CDR1 is SNHLY and CDR2 FYNNEI. V was clipped by 7 bases and J by 0 bases, with 10 bases between them. This CDR3 is built from 15 residues. As DNA, the CDR3 is TGTGCCAGCAATTCGGACAGCTCCTATAATTCACCCCTCCACTTT. Protein product: CASNSDSSYNSPLHF.

This chain uses TRBV12-5 with TRBJ2-3, with 7 positions matching TRBD2. The CDR3 is made up of 14 amino acids. From germline, CDR1 is LGHNT and CDR2 FRNRAP. V lost 5 bases, J lost 8 bases, and 10 bases stayed unmatched. For the CDR3, the DNA is TGTGCTAGTGGTGTAAGCGGGGCGGCCGGTACGCAGTATTTT. Translated: CASGVSGAAGTQYF.

As concerns this clone: A junction boundary mismatches the germline segment, possibly from a read error. This chain links TRBV4-1 with TRBJ1-5, with D possibly being TRBD1 (5 bases). CDR1 and CDR2 from the germline V gene are MGHRA and YSYEKL. CDR3 length: 16 residues. The DNA for the CDR3 is TGCGCCAGCAGCCAAGATCTGGGGGGTAGCAACCAGCCCCAGCATTTT. This sequence encodes CASSQDLGGSNQPQHF.

The chain joins TRBV6-2 or TRBV6-3 to TRBJ2-3; 10 positions match TRBD2. The CDR3 extends over 19 amino acids. Germline V CDR1 and CDR2: MNHEY, SVGEGT. With V trimmed by 2 bases and J by 1 base, 12 bases remained unmatched. CDR3 sequence reads: CASSYDLAGADWGTDTQYF. The CDR3 DNA follows: TGTGCCAGCAGTTACGATCTAGCGGGAGCGGATTGGGGCACAGATACGCAGTATTTT.

The CDR3 here is CAWTQGGSGNTIYF. The CDR3 DNA reads as TGTGCCTGGACCCAGGGAGGGTCTGGAAACACCATATATTTT. This chain connects TRBV30 to TRBJ1-3; D might be TRBD1 (5 bases). Germline loops: CDR1 GTSNPN, CDR2 SVGIG (reference sequence). V gave up 4 bases and J gave up 1 base, with 11 bases separating them. This CDR3 region has 14 residues.

The genes are TRBV19 and TRBJ1-3; 8 bases match TRBD1. The CDR3 loop spans 14 amino acids. The J segment lost 7 bases and the V segment lost 9 bases, leaving 11 bases of the junction unmatched. Germline assignment: CDR1 LNHDA and CDR2 SQIVND (reference sequence). This CDR3 reads CASTGGNDWNTIYF. In nucleotides, the CDR3 is TGTGCCAGCACAGGGGGGAATGATTGGAACACCATATATTTT.

CDR3 nucleotide sequence: TGTGCCAGCAGTTCCTATGGACAGCTCCTCCAAGAGACCCAGTACTTC. Encoded protein: CASSSYGQLLQETQYF. This sequence joins TRBV28 and TRBJ2-5, with D possibly matching TRBD1 (6 bases). This CDR3 has 16 residues. Trimming took off 4 bases at V and 1 base at J, with 16 bases between the two ends. Germline CDR1 reads MDHEN; CDR2 reads SYDVKM.

The chain recombines TRBV6-1 with TRBJ1-2; 9 nucleotides align to TRBD1. Germline CDR1 is MNHNS and CDR2 is SASEGT. The junction had 3 bases not matched to a gene; V was cut back by 2 bases and J by 8 bases. This CDR3 is 13 amino acids long. The DNA for the CDR3 is TGTGCCAGCAGTGAAACAGGGGGCTCGGGCTACACCTTC. This codes for CASSETGGSGYTF.

V gene TRBV9 combines with J gene TRBJ1-3, with D unclear. V lost 0 bases, J lost 2 bases, and 9 bases lay in between. The CDR3 extends over 15 amino acids. Germline loops: CDR1 SGDLS, CDR2 YYNGEE. The CDR3 sequence: CASSVGGSAGNTIYF. The CDR3 DNA follows: TGTGCCAGCAGCGTAGGAGGGTCTGCTGGAAACACCATATATTTT.

This chain joins TRBV4-1 and TRBJ2-2; 10 nucleotides align to TRBD2. Trimming at V came to 5 bases and at J to 1 base, leaving 4 bases not matched to a gene. Germline V gene sequence: CDR1 MGHRA, CDR2 YSYEKL. This CDR3 contains 16 residues. CDR3 in DNA: TGCGCCAGCAGCAAACGGACTAGCGGGAACACCGGGGAGCTGTTTTTT. Translated, it gives CASSKRTSGNTGELFF.

This sequence joins TRBV29-1 and TRBJ2-5; 10 bases fit TRBD2. After removal of 2 bases from V and 5 bases from J, the junction contained 5 bases not matched to a gene. The CDR3 extends over 14 amino acids. Germline CDR1 SQVTM, CDR2 ANQGSEA. Written as DNA, the CDR3 is TGCAGCGTTGAACCAGCGGGAGGGCCCGAGACCCAGTACTTC. Translated: CSVEPAGGPETQYF. The full variable domain, its missing parts supplied by reference TRBV29-1 and TRBJ2-5, is SAVISQKPSRDICQRGTSLTIQCQVDSQVTMMFWYRQQPGQSLTLIATANQGSEATYESGFVIDKFPISRPNLTFSTLTVSNMSPEDSSIYLCSVEPAGGPETQYFGPGTRLLVL.

Written as DNA, the CDR3 is TGTGCCAGCAGCGGGACAGGGAACTCTGGAAACACCATATATTTT. Protein sequence: CASSGTGNSGNTIYF. The chain carries TRBV9 and TRBJ1-3; TRBD1 matches at 8 bases. Germline V CDR1 and CDR2: SGDLS, YYNGEE. The ends lost 3 bases at V and 0 bases at J; junction bases unmatched: 2. This CDR3 has 15 amino acids.

V is TRBV5-6 and J is TRBJ1-1; D is perhaps TRBD1 (6 bases). The germline gives CDR1 SGHDT, CDR2 YYEEEE. Trimming cost V 0 bases and J 2 bases, with 11 bases left between them. The length of the CDR3 is 15 residues. The DNA of the CDR3 is TGTGCCAGCAGCTTGGTTACAGGGCTTAACACTGAAGCTTTCTTT. It encodes CASSLVTGLNTEAFF.